The 3 T cell receptor beta chains given below trace back to one sample, sequenced in a study of blood T cell repertoires in COVID-19. TCRdb's copy holds only in-frame clones and misses some; the assay was immunoSEQ multiplex PCR. The table lists some 190,000 clones, roughly nine tenths of them singletons, with about 1.1% in the top ten. Sequenced material: peripheral blood. The receptors were sampled from a man in his thirties or forties with acute or convalescent COVID-19.

The chain recombines TRBV6-4 with TRBJ2-7, with 13 positions matching TRBD2. CDR3 length equals 19 residues. Germline V gives CDR1 MRHNA, CDR2 SNTAGT. The ends lost 6 bases at V and 3 bases at J; junction bases unmatched: 17. CDR3 in DNA: TGTGCCAGCAGGCCTTACGGACTAGCGGGAGCGAAGACCCTCTACGAGCAGTACTTC. As protein: CASRPYGLAGAKTLYEQYF.

This chain connects TRBV2 to TRBJ1-1; D remains ambiguous. Per germline, CDR1 SNHLY and CDR2 FYNNEI. The CDR3 runs to 13 residues. Trimming removed 1 base from V and 4 bases from J, with 7 bases in between. The CDR3 here is CASSEGPSTEAFF. CDR3 in DNA: TGTGCCAGCAGTGAAGGGCCTTCCACTGAAGCTTTCTTT.

This clone occurred a few times. The J gene is TRBJ2-7, the V gene TRBV2, with 8 bases matching TRBD1. In germline, CDR1 is SNHLY, CDR2 FYNNEI. The CDR3 spans 14 residues. The junction had 10 bases not matched to a gene; V was cut back by 6 bases and J by 6 bases. The DNA for the CDR3 is TGTGCCAGCAGCCAGACAGGGGTCGGAGGCGAGCAGTACTTC. Translated, it gives CASSQTGVGGEQYF. The entire variable domain, with the rest obtained from reference TRBV2 and TRBJ2-7, is as follows: EPEVTQTPSHQVTQMGQEVILRCVPISNHLYFYWYRQILGQKVEFLVSFYNNEISEKSEIFDDQFSVERPDGSNFTLKIRSTKLEDSAMYFCASSQTGVGGEQYFGPGTRLTVT.